The 21 T cell receptor beta chains below come from one sample, sequenced in a study of breast tumors, draining lymph nodes, adjacent tissues. TCRdb fed the multiplex PCR reads into MiXCR, producing one record per CDR3 protein. The data show approximately 200,000 distinct CDR3 sequences, roughly 31% seen once. Axillary draining lymph nodes of breast cancer patients supplied the node samples. The source material was axillary lymph node tissue. The receptors were gathered from a female donor with breast cancer. Some clones in this sample may be carry-over from other donors' samples.

This clonotype was detected ten times or more. The chain uses TRBV5-4 and TRBJ2-1; D is perhaps TRBD2 (6 bases). This CDR3 is built from 15 residues. V was shortened by 1 base and J by 5 bases, with 13 bases between the two germline ends. Germline V gene data show CDR1 as SGHNT and CDR2 as YYREEE (reference sequence). The DNA for the CDR3 is TGTGCCAGCAGCTTGCCGGAGGGCGCGGACAATGAGCAGTTCTTC. It yields the protein CASSLPEGADNEQFF.

This clonotype was counted many times. The chain has TRBV6-2 or TRBV6-3 and TRBJ2-3; TRBD1 might be the D (6 bases). Germline lookup yields CDR1 MNHEY and CDR2 SVGEGT. The CDR3 extends over 16 amino acids. The germline V and J ends were trimmed by 2 bases and 2 bases, with 14 bases remaining between them. In DNA, the CDR3 is TGTGCCAGCAGTTACGGAACAGGGTCAACCACAGATACGCAGTATTTT. Translated: CASSYGTGSTTDTQYF.

The chain links TRBV5-4 to TRBJ2-7, with 15 bases that match TRBD2. CDR1 is SGHNT, CDR2 YYREEE, per germline (reference sequence). The V gene end was trimmed by 3 bases and the J gene end by 4 bases; junction bases not matched to a gene: 5. This CDR3 spans 16 amino acids. CDR3 sequence: CASSSGTSGGLYEQYF. The CDR3 DNA is TGTGCCAGCAGCTCAGGGACTAGCGGGGGGTTATACGAGCAGTACTTC.

This clonotype was counted at least ten times. The V call is TRBV4-2, the J call TRBJ2-3; D is perhaps TRBD1 or TRBD2 (5 bases each). Germline V gives CDR1 LGHNA, CDR2 YNFKEQ. The CDR3 length is 17 residues. Trimming pared 3 bases from V and 3 bases from J, leaving 19 bases between. DNA of the CDR3: TGTGCCAGCAGCCATTCCCGGGACCCCCGAGGGACAGATACGCAGTATTTT. Its translation: CASSHSRDPRGTDTQYF.

As regards this clonotype: Because it lacks the conserved phenylalanine or tryptophan at the end, this CDR3 is likely a read error. The chain carries TRBV7-2 and TRBJ2-5; D might be TRBD1 (5 bases). Germline-derived CDR1 and CDR2 are SGHTA and FQGNSA. The CDR3 is 13 residues long. The CDR3 loop reads CVSSLGVDETQYL. The DNA of the CDR3 is TGTGTCAGCAGCTTAGGGGTCGACGAGACCCAGTACCTC.

This clonotype was recorded many times. The V call is TRBV19, the J call TRBJ2-7; D gene uncertain. CDR1 is LNHDA and CDR2 is SQIVND in the germline V gene (reference sequence). The V gene lost 2 bases and the J gene lost 3 bases, with 8 bases spanning the gap. This CDR3 is 13 amino acids long. The CDR3 region is CASSIWAGYEQYF. In nucleotides, the CDR3 is TGTGCCAGTAGTATATGGGCAGGCTACGAGCAGTACTTC.

The chain employs TRBV28 and TRBJ2-7; D assignment may be TRBD1 or TRBD2 (5 bases each). The CDR3 is made up of 14 amino acids. Germline V CDR1 and CDR2: MDHEN, SYDVKM. V was cut by 6 bases and J by 4 bases, with 16 bases left in between. The CDR3 sequence is CASREGPGLYEQYF. The CDR3 coding sequence is TGTGCCAGCAGAGAGGGGCCCGGCCTTTACGAGCAGTACTTC.

As for this clonotype: This may come from a read error, since a much larger clone is one base off. The chain joins TRBV6-2 or TRBV6-3 to TRBJ1-5; D is ambiguous. CDR1 MNHEY and CDR2 SVGEGT come from the germline V gene. The CDR3 consists of 13 residues. Trimming shortened V by 6 bases and J by 10 bases, and 16 bases separated the two germline ends. This CDR3 is CASRPDFISPQHF. CDR3 nucleotide sequence: TGTGCCAGCAGGCCAGACTTTATCAGCCCCCAGCATTTT.

This clonotype was observed many times. The chain has TRBV30 and TRBJ2-3; 12 bases match TRBD2. The CDR3 extends over 14 amino acids. With 2 bases clipped from V and 11 bases from J, the junction kept 8 bases outside the gene matches. CDR1 and CDR2 from the germline V gene are GTSNPN and SVGIG (reference sequence). The CDR3 DNA sequence: TGTGCCTGGAGTTCACTAGCGGGGGGCCGGGAGCAGTATTTT. Amino acid sequence: CAWSSLAGGREQYF.

This clonotype was seen many times. The chain uses TRBV5-5 and TRBJ2-5; D may be TRBD2 (5 bases). V lost 6 bases and J 7 bases, leaving 13 bases between the germline ends. This CDR3 is 12 amino acids long. Per germline, CDR1 SGHKS and CDR2 YYEKEE (reference sequence). The CDR3 reads CASNSHGGTQYF. The CDR3 DNA reads as TGTGCCAGCAATTCCCACGGAGGGACCCAGTACTTC.

In its sample, this clonotype was seen once. CDR3 region: CASIGTGTASYEQYF. The CDR3 DNA reads TGTGCCAGCATTGGAACAGGGACAGCCTCCTACGAGCAGTACTTC. V and J are TRBV6-5 and TRBJ2-7; 7 nucleotides agree with TRBD1. Per the germline V gene, CDR1 is MNHEY and CDR2 is SVGAGI. The CDR3 length is 15 residues. The junction had 9 bases not matched to a gene; V was cut back by 7 bases and J by 0 bases.

This clonotype was picked up many times. The chain links TRBV7-3 to TRBJ2-5; 12 bases map to TRBD1. Unmatched junction bases numbered 1, after V lost 4 bases and J lost 1 base. This CDR3 has 15 residues. The germline V gene encodes CDR1 SGHTA and CDR2 FQGTGA. Here the CDR3 reads CASSSGQGAQETQYF. The CDR3 coding sequence is TGTGCCAGCAGCTCGGGACAGGGGGCCCAAGAGACCCAGTACTTC.

This clonotype has a count of ten or more. The chain has TRBV5-8 and TRBJ1-4, with 9 bases fitting TRBD1. J was trimmed by 3 bases and V by 4 bases; bases with no gene match: 7. Germline values: CDR1 SGHTS, CDR2 YDEGEE. The CDR3 has 16 amino acids. The CDR3 protein is CASSLRDRVPNEKLFF. The CDR3 coding sequence is TGTGCCAGCAGCCTCCGGGACAGGGTGCCTAATGAAAAACTGTTTTTT.

The table lists this clonotype with a few counts. The chain joins TRBV4-1 to TRBJ1-1, with D hard to call. The germline V gene has CDR1 MGHRA and CDR2 YSYEKL. Trimming removed 2 bases at V and 11 bases at J, with 12 bases between. CDR3 length equals 12 residues. The CDR3 protein is CASSQSTGLAFF. CDR3 bases: TGCGCCAGCAGCCAAAGCACGGGGTTGGCTTTCTTT.

This clonotype was observed many times. This chain uses TRBV7-2 with TRBJ2-1; 7 bases align to TRBD2. V shed 5 bases and J 1 base; nucleotides not matched to a gene: 8. Germline V gene data show CDR1 as SGHTA and CDR2 as FQGNSA. The CDR3 is 16 amino acids. Here the CDR3 reads CASSTQSGNSYNEQFF. CDR3 nucleotide sequence: TGTGCCAGCAGCACCCAAAGCGGGAATTCCTACAATGAGCAGTTCTTC.

This clonotype was observed at least ten times. The gene calls are TRBV3-1 and TRBJ1-4; D is undetermined. CDR3 length equals 12 residues. V shed 2 bases and J shed 6 bases, with 4 bases lying between them. Germline V gene data show CDR1 as LGHDT and CDR2 as YNNKEL (reference sequence). The CDR3 reads CASSQSDEKLFF. CDR3 in DNA: TGTGCCAGCAGCCAATCCGATGAAAAACTGTTTTTT. The full variable domain, with the rest looked up from reference TRBV3-1 and TRBJ1-4, is DTAVSQTPKYLVTQMGNDKSIKCEQNLGHDTMYWYKQDSKKFLKIMFSYNNKELIINETVPNRFSPKSPDKAHLNLHINSLELGDSAVYFCASSQSDEKLFFGSGTQLSVL.

This clonotype has just one count. The missing conserved phenylalanine or tryptophan at the end of this CDR3 makes a read error likely. The J gene is TRBJ2-3, the V gene TRBV19; TRBD1 matches 8 bases. V lost 6 bases to trimming and J lost 0 bases; unmatched junction nucleotides: 8. This CDR3 contains 16 residues. The germline CDR1 and CDR2 sequences are LNHDA and SQIVND (reference sequence). This chain's CDR3 is CASSFPGQVSTDTQYL. In DNA, the CDR3 is TGTGCCAGTAGCTTCCCGGGACAGGTTAGCACAGATACGCAGTATCTT.

This clonotype occurred many times. The chain combines TRBV3-1 with TRBJ2-7; 13 positions agree with TRBD2. This CDR3 is built from 15 residues. V was clipped by 4 bases and J by 5 bases; unmatched bases: 5. Looked up from germline, CDR1 is LGHDT and CDR2 is YNNKEL (reference sequence). The CDR3 region has the DNA TGTGCCAGCAGCCCCCGGACTAGCGGGGGAAACGAGCAGTACTTC. Amino acids: CASSPRTSGGNEQYF.

This clonotype was counted at least ten times. A clone one base away is much larger, so this may be a read error. The rearrangement links TRBV5-8 to TRBJ2-3, with TRBD2 matching 13 bases. V lost 4 bases and J lost 4; bases outside the gene matches: 3. The CDR3 consists of 15 residues. The germline CDR1 and CDR2 sequences are SGHTS and YDEGEE. CDR3 nucleotides: TGTGCCAGCAGCCCGGGACTAGCGGGACCAGATACGCAGTATTTT. Translated, it gives CASSPGLAGPDTQYF.

This clonotype was counted many times. The chain is built from TRBV30 and TRBJ2-3, with TRBD1 matching 7 bases. The CDR3 loop spans 12 amino acids. Germline V gene lookup returns CDR1 GTSNPN and CDR2 SVGIG (reference sequence). The V segment lost 0 bases and the J segment 9 bases; nucleotides outside the gene matches: 3. CDR3 amino acids: CAWSVGQATQYF. The CDR3 bases are TGTGCCTGGAGTGTAGGACAGGCCACGCAGTATTTT.

V usage is TRBV18 and J usage is TRBJ2-1; 8 bases agree with TRBD1. J gave up 7 bases and V 3 bases, and 5 bases lay outside the gene matches. Germline V CDR1 and CDR2: KGHSH, LQKENI. This CDR3 contains 14 residues. This CDR3 is CASSPGQGLNEQFF. CDR3 nucleotides: TGTGCCAGCTCACCCGGACAGGGATTAAATGAGCAGTTCTTC.